This T cell receptor (beta chain) was documented in a study of post-analysis software for immune sequencing data. Germline CDR1 DFQATT, CDR2 SNEGSKA (reference sequence). Deletions cut 0 bases from V and 8 bases from J, with 14 bases between. This CDR3 comprises 15 residues. General observations from the study: About five TRBV segments appeared more often in patients than in controls, and TRBV5-6, TRBV5-1 and TRBV20-1 were among these. Strong co-clustering by F measure linked samples that shared a preparation batch.

This clonotype was seen at least ten times. The antigen remains undetermined. cDNA libraries for TCR beta contained unique molecular identifiers. MiXCR, applied by TCRdb to the PCR reads, yields one record per CDR3 protein. This repertoire shows about 200,000 distinct CDR3 sequences, around 30% found once; its top ten account for around 3.7%. The chain couples TRBV20-1 to TRBJ1-6; D perhaps matches TRBD1 (5 bases). This receptor was taken from a girl under 18 with multiple sclerosis. Sequencing input: blood. This CDR3 reads CSARDQAGSDSPLHF. The CDR3 nucleotides read TGCAGTGCTAGAGATCAGGCAGGGTCTGATTCACCCCTCCACTTT.